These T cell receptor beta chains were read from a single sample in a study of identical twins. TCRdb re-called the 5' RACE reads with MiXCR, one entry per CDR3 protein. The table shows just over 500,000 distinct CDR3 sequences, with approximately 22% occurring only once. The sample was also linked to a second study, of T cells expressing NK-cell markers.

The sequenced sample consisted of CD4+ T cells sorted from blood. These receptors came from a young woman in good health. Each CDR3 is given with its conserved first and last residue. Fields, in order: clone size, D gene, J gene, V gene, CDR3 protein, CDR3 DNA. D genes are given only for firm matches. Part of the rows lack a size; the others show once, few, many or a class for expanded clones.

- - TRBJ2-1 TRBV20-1 CSAGRGPPSVDEQFF TGCAGTGCGGGGAGGGGGCCTCCCAGTGTGGATGAGCAGTTCTTC
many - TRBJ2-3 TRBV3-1 CASSLFTDTQYF TGTGCCAGCAGCCTCTTCACAGATACGCAGTATTTT
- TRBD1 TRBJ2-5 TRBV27 CASSRDRGRKEGETQYF TGTGCCAGCAGTCGGGACAGGGGGCGCAAGGAGGGAGAGACCCAGTACTTC
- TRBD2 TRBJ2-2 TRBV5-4 CASMGTSGTGELFF TGTGCCAGCATGGGGACTAGCGGGACCGGGGAGCTGTTTTTT
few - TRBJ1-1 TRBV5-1 CASSSRPSMNTEAFF TGCGCCAGCAGCTCCCGACCCTCCATGAACACTGAAGCTTTCTTT
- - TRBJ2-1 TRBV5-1 CASSLQGLGSYNEQFF TGCGCCAGCAGCTTGCAGGGATTAGGGTCCTACAATGAGCAGTTCTTC
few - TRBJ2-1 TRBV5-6 CASSLGLATLYNEQFF TGTGCCAGCAGCTTAGGGCTAGCGACCTTATACAATGAGCAGTTCTTC
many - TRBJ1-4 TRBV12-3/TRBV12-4 CASSFGEKLFF TGTGCCAGCAGTTTTGGTGAAAAACTGTTTTTT
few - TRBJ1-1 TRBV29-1 CSVGGQSNTEAFF TGCAGCGTTGGGGGGCAGTCGAACACTGAAGCTTTCTTT
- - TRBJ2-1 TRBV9 CASSAPLGSLHEQFF TGTGCCAGCAGCGCCCCCCTGGGCAGCCTCCATGAGCAGTTCTTC
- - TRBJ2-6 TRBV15 CATSREGLGGIGSGANVLTF TGTGCCACCAGCAGAGAGGGATTAGGAGGAATAGGTTCTGGGGCCAACGTCCTGACTTTC
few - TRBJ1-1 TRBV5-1 CASSFPDRETEAFF TGCGCCAGCAGCTTCCCCGACAGAGAGACTGAAGCTTTCTTT
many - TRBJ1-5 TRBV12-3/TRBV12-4 CASSLGYGTHNNQPQHF TGTGCCAGCAGTTTAGGATACGGAACACATAACAATCAGCCCCAGCATTTT
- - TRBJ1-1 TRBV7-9 CASSAQGSNTEAFF TGTGCCAGCAGCGCACAGGGTTCGAACACTGAAGCTTTCTTT
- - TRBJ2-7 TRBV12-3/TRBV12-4 CASSLRQLMKVKLREQYF TGTGCCAGCAGTTTAAGACAGCTCATGAAAGTCAAGCTTCGCGAGCAGTACTTC
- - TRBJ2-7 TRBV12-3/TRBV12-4 CASSPWRGPYEQYF TGTGCCAGCAGTCCCTGGCGGGGGCCCTACGAGCAGTACTTC
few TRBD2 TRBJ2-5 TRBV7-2 CASSLSPTSGQETQYF TGTGCCAGCAGCTTAAGCCCGACTAGCGGACAAGAGACCCAGTACTTC
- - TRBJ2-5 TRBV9 CASSAGWLETQYF TGTGCCAGCAGCGCAGGGTGGTTGGAGACCCAGTACTTC
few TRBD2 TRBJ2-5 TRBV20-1 CSARDIRGGETQYF TGCAGTGCTAGAGATATAAGGGGAGGGGAGACCCAGTACTTC
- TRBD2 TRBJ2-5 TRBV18 CASSVLRAGAVETQYF TGTGCCAGCTCGGTCCTTAGGGCGGGAGCGGTAGAGACCCAGTACTTC
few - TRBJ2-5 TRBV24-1 CATSPGGVETQYF TGTGCCACCAGCCCCGGGGGCGTGGAGACCCAGTACTTC
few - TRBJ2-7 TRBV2 CASLGHPRGEQYF TGTGCCAGCTTGGGACACCCGCGGGGCGAGCAGTACTTC
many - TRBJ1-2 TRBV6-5 CASSYSQHRGNYGYTF TGTGCCAGCAGTTACTCCCAGCACCGAGGGAACTATGGCTACACCTTC
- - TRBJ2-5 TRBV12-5 CASEVSGLGRTQYF TGTGCTAGTGAGGTTTCTGGACTCGGTAGGACCCAGTACTTC
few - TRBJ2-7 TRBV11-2 CASSSVGGPYSYEQYF TGTGCCAGCAGCTCGGTGGGGGGCCCCTACTCCTACGAGCAGTACTTC
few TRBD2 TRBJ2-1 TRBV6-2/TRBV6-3 CASRLIGTSGNNEQFF TGTGCCAGCAGACTAATAGGGACTAGCGGGAACAATGAGCAGTTCTTC
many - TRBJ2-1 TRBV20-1 CSAPGRLIHNEQFF TGCAGTGCTCCCGGGCGGCTCATACACAATGAGCAGTTCTTC
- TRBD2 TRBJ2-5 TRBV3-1 CASSQELAGGTETQYF TGTGCCAGCAGCCAAGAACTAGCGGGAGGCACGGAGACCCAGTACTTC
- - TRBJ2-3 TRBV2 CASSERSSTDTQYF TGTGCCAGCAGTGAAAGGTCGAGCACAGATACGCAGTATTTT
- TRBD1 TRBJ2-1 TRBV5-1 CASSSGQGGISYNEQFF TGCGCCAGCAGCTCGGGACAGGGGGGTATTTCCTACAATGAGCAGTTCTTC